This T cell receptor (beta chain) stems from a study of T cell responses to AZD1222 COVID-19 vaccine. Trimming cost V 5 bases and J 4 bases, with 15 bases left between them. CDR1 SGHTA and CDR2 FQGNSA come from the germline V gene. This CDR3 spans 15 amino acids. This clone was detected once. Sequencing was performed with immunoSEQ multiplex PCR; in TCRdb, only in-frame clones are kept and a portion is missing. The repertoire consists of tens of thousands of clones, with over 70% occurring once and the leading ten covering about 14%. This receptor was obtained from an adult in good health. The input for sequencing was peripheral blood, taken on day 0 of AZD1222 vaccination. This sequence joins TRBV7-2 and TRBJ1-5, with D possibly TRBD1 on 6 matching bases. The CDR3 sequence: CASSLGGGVNQPQHF. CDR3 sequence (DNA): TGTGCCAGCAGCCTCGGAGGGGGGGTTAATCAGCCCCAGCATTTT.